These 10 T cell receptor beta chains came from one sample sequenced in a study of beta chain features in type 1 diabetes. Expressed TCRB transcripts were sequenced after all isolated RNA was converted to cDNA. The assay was immunoSEQ multiplex PCR, and TCRdb's table has in-frame clones only and misses some. The sample contains 200,000 to 250,000 clones, roughly 70% of which appear only once. The sequenced material came from naive CD4+ T cells from blood. The receptors were sampled from a young man in good health.

This rearrangement joins TRBV30 to TRBJ2-1; no reliable D call. The CDR3 is made up of 13 amino acids. The germline CDR1 and CDR2 sequences are GTSNPN and SVGIG (reference sequence). Trimming left V 2 bases short and J 8 bases short, with 13 bases between. CDR3 in amino acids: CAWSPEFSYEQFF. The CDR3 DNA follows: TGTGCCTGGAGTCCGGAATTCAGCTATGAGCAGTTCTTC.

This clone turned up a few times. V and J are TRBV29-1 and TRBJ2-3; D gene ambiguous. The CDR3 has 10 residues. The germline V gene encodes CDR1 SQVTM and CDR2 ANQGSEA. Trimming removed 5 bases at V and 4 bases at J, with 4 bases between. This chain's CDR3 is CSVRPDTQYF. The CDR3 region has the DNA TGCAGCGTTCGCCCAGATACGCAGTATTTT.

This clone was found a few times. CDR3 protein: CASSLDRGNQPQHF. As DNA, the CDR3 is TGTGCCAGCAGCCTTGACAGGGGAAATCAGCCCCAGCATTTT. The V and J genes are TRBV7-9 and TRBJ1-5; TRBD1 matches 8 bases. V shed 5 bases, J shed 4 bases, and the junction held 4 bases outside the gene matches. In germline, CDR1 is SEHNR, CDR2 FQNEAQ (reference sequence). The CDR3 has 14 amino acids. Variable domain in full (rest from reference TRBV7-9 and TRBJ1-5): DTGVSQNPRHKITKRGQNVTFRCDPISEHNRLYWYRQTLGQGPEFLTYFQNEAQLEKSRLLSDRFSAERPKGSFSTLEIQRTEQGDSAMYLCASSLDRGNQPQHFGDGTRLSIL.

The chain combines TRBV9 with TRBJ2-1, with D tentatively TRBD2 (5 bases). The germline gives CDR1 SGDLS, CDR2 YYNGEE. The CDR3 runs 14 residues. V was clipped by 3 bases and J by 4 bases, with 11 bases between them. The CDR3 spells CASSEGSVYNEQFF. CDR3 DNA: TGTGCCAGCAGCGAGGGTAGCGTGTACAATGAGCAGTTCTTC.

This clone is a singleton in its sample. The chain carries TRBV7-2 and TRBJ2-5; TRBD2 matches 11 bases. The CDR3 extends over 15 amino acids. CDR1 is SGHTA and CDR2 is FQGNSA in the germline V gene. The V gene end was trimmed by 3 bases and the J gene end by 4 bases; junction bases not matched to a gene: 4. Here the CDR3 DNA reads TGTGCCAGCAGCTTGGGACTAGCGGCAGGAGAGACCCAGTACTTC. This encodes CASSLGLAAGETQYF.

The chain employs TRBV23-1 and TRBJ2-7, with TRBD2 as a possible D gene (7 bases). TRBV23-1 is assigned to the ORF class and has an uncertain function. The V end lost 0 bases, the J end lost 0 bases, and 9 bases lay between the germline ends. This CDR3 has 15 residues. For the CDR3, the DNA is TGCGCCAGCAGTCAATCCGGGGGGCTCTCCTACGAGCAGTACTTC. This codes for CASSQSGGLSYEQYF.

The chain employs TRBV20-1 and TRBJ2-7, with D perhaps given as TRBD1 or TRBD2 (5 bases each). CDR1 and CDR2 from the germline V gene are DFQATT and SNEGSKA (reference sequence). The CDR3 has 11 amino acids. Between the trimmed V and J ends, which lost 8 bases and 5 bases, there was a span of 13 bases. CDR3 nucleotides: TGCAGTCCTCGGCAGGGAGACGAGCAGTACTTC. Its protein product is CSPRQGDEQYF.

V gene TRBV30 combines with J gene TRBJ2-1; 14 nucleotides line up with TRBD2. CDR1 is GTSNPN, CDR2 SVGIG, per germline (reference sequence). This CDR3 contains 16 residues. Losses at the gene ends were 5 bases for V and 9 bases for J; bases not matched to a gene: 12. CDR3 sequence (DNA): TGTGCCTGGTCTGGGCCGGGACTAGCGGGAGTCGCTGAGCAGTTCTTC. It translates to CAWSGPGLAGVAEQFF.

The chain's CDR3 is CAWARVWTEAFF. The CDR3 DNA reads as TGTGCCTGGGCAAGGGTGTGGACTGAAGCTTTCTTT. V gene TRBV30 combines with J gene TRBJ1-1; D not certain. Germline lookup yields CDR1 GTSNPN and CDR2 SVGIG (reference sequence). V was shortened by 5 bases and J by 5 bases, with 12 bases between the two germline ends. The CDR3 sequence is 12 residues long.

The chain has TRBV29-1 and TRBJ1-5; TRBD1 is a possible D gene (6 bases). Deletions cut 4 bases from V and 4 bases from J, with 8 bases between. The CDR3 is made up of 12 amino acids. The germline V gene has CDR1 SQVTM and CDR2 ANQGSEA. The CDR3 bases are TGCAGCGTTGGGACAGCTAATCAGCCCCAGCATTTT. Protein product: CSVGTANQPQHF.